This T cell receptor (beta chain) was sequenced during a study of shared clonotypes between healthy human individuals. It was across several immunoSEQ plates that each subset's genomic DNA was evenly split. The table came from immunoSEQ multiplex PCR; TCRdb's copy has only in-frame clones and leaves some out. The table lists about 1,500,000 clones, roughly 96% of them singletons. The ends lost 4 bases at V and 5 bases at J; junction bases unmatched: 4. CDR3 length: 13 residues. Germline values: CDR1 SQVTM, CDR2 ANQGSEA. The sample comprised naive CD4+ T cells sorted from blood. Subset given: CD45RA+ positively selected. This receptor was taken from a man aged 25 to 40 in good health. The V call is TRBV29-1, the J call TRBJ2-2; TRBD2 aligns across 7 bases. The CDR3 nucleotides read TGCAGCGTTGGCCCTAGCGGTACCGGGGAGCTGTTTTTT. Its translation: CSVGPSGTGELFF.